The clone carrying this T cell receptor beta chain appeared many times. Antigen: not known. The data originate from a study of lung T cells in sarcoidosis with Löfgren's syndrome. Study as a whole: Bronchoalveolar lavage fluid in sarcoidosis accumulates CD4+ T cells.

The V gene lost 5 bases and the J gene lost 0 bases, with 11 bases spanning the gap. The CDR3 contains 14 residues. Germline CDR1 is DFQATT and CDR2 is SNEGSKA (reference sequence). Regarding the study as a whole: Multiple Löfgren's syndrome patients reportedly shared TRAV12-1 and TRBV2 CDR3 motifs. The most expanded V genes in Löfgren's patients were reportedly TRAV12-1 and TRBV2. TRBV2 was the preferred pairing partner of TRAV12-1, with similar CDR3s.

A single record per CDR3 protein comes from TCRdb applying MiXCR to the reads. The data show some 19,000 distinct CDR3 sequences, over 20% seen once. The chain combines TRBV20-1 with TRBJ1-5, with D unresolved. The material sequenced was CD4+ T cells from bronchoalveolar lavage. This receptor was identified in a human donor with sarcoidosis (Löfgren's syndrome or another form), or a control subject (not recorded which). CDR3 sequence: CSAPRLDSNQPQHF. CDR3 DNA sequence: TGCAGTGCTCCTCGTTTGGATAGCAATCAGCCCCAGCATTTT.